The 28 T cell receptor beta chains below all came from one sample that was sequenced in a study of post-analysis software for immune sequencing data. Findings and limits, study-wide: About five TRBV segments, including TRBV5-6, TRBV5-1 and TRBV20-1, were more frequent in patients than controls.

Unique molecular identifiers featured in each of the TCR beta cDNA libraries. Each CDR3 protein gets one entry after TCRdb re-called the PCR reads with MiXCR. The table records some 690,000 distinct CDR3 sequences, 59% of them present only once. The antigens for these receptors are not known. The material sequenced was blood. These receptors were collected from a girl aged 2 to 10 with multiple sclerosis.

V is TRBV9 and J is TRBJ2-3; tentatively, D is TRBD2 (7 bases). Germline CDR1 SGDLS, CDR2 YYNGEE. The CDR3 runs to 16 residues. V shed 4 bases and J shed 5 bases, with 20 bases lying between them. CDR3 sequence: CASSILPGGDGDTQYF. CDR3 DNA sequence: TGTGCCAGCAGCATCCTCCCGGGGGGCGACGGAGATACGCAGTATTTT.

The CDR3 DNA is TGTGCCAGCAGCTTGCCGGGAGGGCGACAAGAGACCCAGTACTTC. Its translation is CASSLPGGRQETQYF. The chain carries TRBV5-4 and TRBJ2-5, with 8 bases that match TRBD2. Germline-derived CDR1 and CDR2 are SGHNT and YYREEE (reference sequence). Losses at the gene ends were 1 base for V and 2 bases for J; bases not matched to a gene: 4. The CDR3 is made up of 15 amino acids.

This clonotype was counted between two and nine times. The chain recombines TRBV6-5 with TRBJ2-7; 8 positions match TRBD2. The V and J ends lost 2 bases and 2 bases, in that order; junction bases with no gene match: 5. The V gene's germline CDR1 is MNHEY and CDR2 SVGAGI. The CDR3 is 15 amino acids. CDR3 nucleotides: TGTGCCAGCAGTTACGGCACTAGCGGTCCCTACGAGCAGTACTTC. The encoded protein is CASSYGTSGPYEQYF.

The CDR3 region has the DNA TGTGCCAGCAGTATTGCAGGGACCACTGAAGCTTTCTTT. The encoded protein is CASSIAGTTEAFF. The chain carries TRBV27 and TRBJ1-1; possible D gene TRBD1, 5 bases. Between the trimmed V and J ends, which lost 5 bases and 4 bases, there was a span of 11 bases. In germline, CDR1 is MNHEY, CDR2 SMNVEV (reference sequence). CDR3 size: 13 residues.

The chain couples TRBV2 to TRBJ2-7, with TRBD2 matching 12 bases. The CDR3 length is 16 residues. Germline lookup yields CDR1 SNHLY and CDR2 FYNNEI. J lost 3 bases, V lost 6 bases, and 9 bases had no gene match. The CDR3 sequence is CASRRRLAGVHYEQYF. DNA for the CDR3: TGTGCCAGCAGGCGAAGACTAGCGGGAGTTCACTACGAGCAGTACTTC.

This clonotype has just a few counts. The rearrangement links TRBV10-3 to TRBJ2-1; D perhaps matches TRBD2 (7 bases). Germline V CDR1 and CDR2: ENHRY, SYGVKD. V dropped 0 bases and J dropped 7 bases, with 13 bases sitting between them. This CDR3 spans 15 amino acids. This chain's CDR3 is CAISESGGRENEQFF. The DNA for the CDR3 is TGTGCCATCAGTGAGTCGGGGGGGCGCGAAAATGAGCAGTTCTTC.

The V gene is TRBV27, the J gene TRBJ2-7, with 8 bases aligning to TRBD1. The last part of the DNA fits TRBJ2-5 better; the J call may be wrong. The CDR3 runs 15 residues. From germline, CDR1 is MNHEY and CDR2 SMNVEV (reference sequence). The chain's CDR3 is CASSPGQVVEETQYF. CDR3 sequence (DNA): TGTGCCAGCAGTCCGGGACAGGTGGTTGAGGAGACCCAGTACTTC.

The V and J genes are TRBV20-1 and TRBJ2-2; D gene unclear. From germline, CDR1 is DFQATT and CDR2 SNEGSKA (reference sequence). The CDR3 spans 16 residues. V dropped 0 bases and J dropped 2 bases, with 13 bases sitting between them. The CDR3 DNA is TGCAGTGCTAGAGATGCGTCGGGCGTCAACACCGGGGAGCTGTTTTTT. It yields the protein CSARDASGVNTGELFF.

In the case of this clonotype: Sequence at one end of the junction differs from germline and may be a read error. CDR3 DNA: TGTGCCAGCAGCGTAGCGGGCACAAGCACAGATACGCGGTATTTT. It codes for CASSVAGTSTDTRYF. The chain joins TRBV9 to TRBJ2-3; D call uncertain. CDR1 and CDR2 from the germline V gene are SGDLS and YYNGEE. The CDR3 has 15 residues.

Notes on this clonotype: A read error may account for a junction end that differs from germline. The chain links TRBV10-3 to TRBJ2-5; D is perhaps TRBD1 (5 bases). Germline V CDR1 and CDR2: ENHRY, SYGVKD. The CDR3 totals 17 residues. The CDR3 region has the DNA TGTGCCATCAGTGAGTCGGTGGGCAGGGCAACCCAAGAGACTCAGTACTTC. Protein product: CAISESVGRATQETQYF.

The chain has TRBV29-1 and TRBJ2-3; 7 bases are shared with TRBD2. Per germline, CDR1 SQVTM and CDR2 ANQGSEA. CDR3 length: 14 amino acids. The trim removed 8 bases at V and 2 bases at J, leaving 10 bases unmatched. The CDR3 spells CSLAGTTPTDTQYF. The CDR3 nucleotides are TGCAGCCTAGCCGGGACTACACCCACAGATACGCAGTATTTT.

The chain links TRBV6-2 or TRBV6-3 to TRBJ2-5; D not certain. This CDR3 comprises 12 residues. V lost 2 bases and J lost 5, with 6 bases in between. Germline-derived CDR1 and CDR2 are MNHEY and SVGEGT. The CDR3 DNA reads TGTGCCAGCAGTTACGGCGTGGAGACCCAGTACTTC. Its translation is CASSYGVETQYF.

Many counts were recorded for this clonotype. This chain joins TRBV6-4 and TRBJ2-1, with TRBD1 as a possible D gene (6 bases). CDR1 MRHNA and CDR2 SNTAGT come from the germline V gene. The V end was cut by 3 bases, the J end by 6 bases, with 15 bases between. CDR3 length equals 15 residues. This CDR3 reads CASSEWPGAPNEQFF. The CDR3 DNA sequence: TGTGCCAGCAGTGAGTGGCCAGGGGCGCCCAATGAGCAGTTCTTC.

The rearrangement uses TRBV7-2 and TRBJ2-3; 11 bases map to TRBD2. V lost 3 bases, J lost 3 bases, and 5 bases stayed unmatched. Germline V gene data show CDR1 as SGHTA and CDR2 as FQGNSA. The CDR3 covers 16 residues. The CDR3 DNA is TGTGCCAGCAGCTTGTCGCTAGCGGGGGGTACAGATACGCAGTATTTT. Its protein is CASSLSLAGGTDTQYF. Based on the CDR3 plus reference TRBV7-2 and TRBJ2-3, the full variable domain is GAGVSQSPSNKVTEKGKDVELRCDPISGHTALYWYRQSLGQGLEFLIYFQGNSAPDKSGLPSDRFSAERTGGSVSTLTIQRTQQEDSAVYLCASSLSLAGGTDTQYFGPGTRLTVL.

CDR3 residues: CASSLAGDHQGSEQFF. The DNA for the CDR3 is TGTGCCAGCAGCTTAGCGGGGGATCACCAAGGCAGTGAGCAGTTCTTC. The V call is TRBV7-2, the J call TRBJ2-1; D may match TRBD1 or TRBD2 (5 bases each). The V end lost 0 bases, the J end lost 9 bases, and 18 bases lay between the germline ends. The CDR3 has 16 amino acids. Germline CDR1 is SGHTA and CDR2 is FQGNSA.

The genes are TRBV7-8 and TRBJ2-5, with a tentative D call TRBD1 (5 bases). Between the trimmed V and J ends, which lost 4 bases and 2 bases, there was a span of 8 bases. Germline lookup yields CDR1 SGHVS and CDR2 FQNEAQ. The CDR3 contains 13 residues. CDR3 sequence reads: CASSYRQQETQYF. Written as DNA, the CDR3 is TGTGCCAGCAGCTACAGACAGCAAGAGACCCAGTACTTC.

This clonotype was recorded a few times. The rearrangement links TRBV15 to TRBJ1-6; no reliable D call. This CDR3 is 14 amino acids long. With 1 base removed from V and 7 bases from J, the gap between germline ends came to 8 bases. CDR1 is LNHNV, CDR2 YYDKDF, per germline (reference sequence). The CDR3 DNA reads TGTGCCACCAGCAGAGTCCTCGAGAATTCACCCCTCCACTTT. Translated: CATSRVLENSPLHF. Full variable domain (outside the CDR3, taken from reference TRBV15 and TRBJ1-6): DAMVIQNPRYQVTQFGKPVTLSCSQTLNHNVMYWYQQKSSQAPKLLFHYYDKDFNNEADTPDNFQSRRPNTSFCFLDIRSPGLGDTAMYLCATSRVLENSPLHFGNGTRLTVT.

V is TRBV4-1 and J is TRBJ2-3; perhaps D is TRBD1 or TRBD2 (5 bases each). Germline V CDR1 and CDR2: MGHRA, YSYEKL. V shed 1 base and J shed 0 bases, with 17 bases lying between them. This CDR3 has 18 residues. The CDR3 DNA follows: TGCGCCAGCAGCCAAGGCCCTCCGAGGGGAGCTAGCACAGATACGCAGTATTTT. It codes for CASSQGPPRGASTDTQYF.

The rearrangement joins TRBV29-1 to TRBJ2-5; 11 bases are shared with TRBD2. The J call may be wrong; the DNA end is better matched by TRBJ2-7. Germline V gene lookup returns CDR1 SQVTM and CDR2 ANQGSEA. The CDR3 runs 13 residues. The CDR3 is CSVSSGRANEQYF. As DNA, the CDR3 is TGCAGCGTTAGTAGCGGGAGGGCCAACGAGCAGTACTTC.

This chain connects TRBV5-5 to TRBJ2-7; TRBD1 matches 9 bases. After removal of 4 bases from V and 4 bases from J, the junction contained 12 bases not matched to a gene. The germline gives CDR1 SGHKS, CDR2 YYEKEE (reference sequence). The CDR3 extends over 16 amino acids. This CDR3 reads CASSPTDRGDFYEQYF. Here the CDR3 DNA reads TGTGCCAGCAGCCCTACCGACAGGGGGGATTTTTACGAGCAGTACTTC.

The chain uses TRBV4-1 and TRBJ2-1, with D possibly TRBD2 on 5 matching bases. The CDR3 contains 17 residues. Trimming stripped 3 bases from V and 6 bases from J, with 21 bases between. The V gene's germline CDR1 is MGHRA and CDR2 YSYEKL. CDR3 DNA: TGCGCCAGCAGCCATGATACTAGGAACAACCGGGGCAATGAGCAGTTCTTC. Protein product: CASSHDTRNNRGNEQFF.

The rearrangement joins TRBV20-1 to TRBJ2-3; a possible D gene is TRBD1 (5 bases). The CDR3 loop spans 13 amino acids. Germline-derived CDR1 and CDR2 are DFQATT and SNEGSKA (reference sequence). The CDR3 spells CTIQQQGTDTQYF. The CDR3 bases are TGCACCATACAACAACAGGGCACAGATACGCAGTATTTT.

The chain is built from TRBV28 and TRBJ1-5; D is unclear. The germline gives CDR1 MDHEN, CDR2 SYDVKM. This CDR3 region has 14 residues. The V end lost 6 bases, the J end lost 0 bases, and 9 bases lay between the germline ends. CDR3 residues: CASSTDTSNQPQHF. The CDR3 region has the DNA TGTGCCAGCAGCACCGACACTAGCAATCAGCCCCAGCATTTT.

This clonotype has just a few counts. This chain joins TRBV4-3 and TRBJ1-4, with 7 bases that match TRBD1. In germline, CDR1 is LGHNA, CDR2 YSLEER. After removal of 2 bases from V and 8 bases from J, the junction contained 5 bases not matched to a gene. CDR3 length: 14 amino acids. The DNA for the CDR3 is TGCGCCAGCAGCCAATCCGGGACAGCGGAAAAACTGTTTTTT. Translated, it gives CASSQSGTAEKLFF.

The rearrangement joins TRBV11-2 to TRBJ2-7, with 13 bases aligning to TRBD2. There are 17 residues in the CDR3. V shed 1 base, J shed 0 bases, and the junction held 3 bases outside the gene matches. Germline V gene data show CDR1 as SGHAT and CDR2 as FQNNGV. In DNA form, the CDR3 reads TGTGCCAGCAGCTTAGCGGGACTAGCGGGACCCTCCTACGAGCAGTACTTC. It codes for CASSLAGLAGPSYEQYF.

In the case of this clonotype: The germline gene is not matched at one end of the junction; a read error may be the cause. This sequence joins TRBV6-6 and TRBJ2-5, with D maybe TRBD1 (5 bases). This CDR3 has 16 amino acids. In germline, CDR1 is MNHNY, CDR2 SVGAGI (reference sequence). CDR3 DNA: TGTGCCGGCAGTTACTCCGAACAGGCCGGTCGGGAGACCCAGTACTTC. The encoded protein is CAGSYSEQAGRETQYF.

The chain is built from TRBV7-2 and TRBJ2-1; D uncertain. The CDR3 is made up of 13 amino acids. With 5 bases removed from V and 3 bases from J, the gap between germline ends came to 8 bases. Germline assignment: CDR1 SGHTA and CDR2 FQGNSA. CDR3 DNA: TGTGCCAGCAGCGAAGACTTCTACAATGAGCAGTTCTTC. Amino acids: CASSEDFYNEQFF.

The V gene is TRBV3-1, the J gene TRBJ2-1; 7 bases fit TRBD2. CDR3 length equals 15 residues. CDR1 is LGHDT, CDR2 YNNKEL, per germline (reference sequence). V lost 4 bases, J lost 2 bases, and 5 bases stayed unmatched. CDR3 DNA: TGTGCCAGCAGCCGGGGGGAGGGCCCCTACAATGAGCAGTTCTTC. It specifies CASSRGEGPYNEQFF.